The entry below gives a single TCR beta chain sequence along with its context. The sample originates from a study of blood T cell repertoires in COVID-19. Looking at the study overall: Sources were T cells, B-cell-depleted T cells, or PBMCs; the material itself was cDNA or gDNA.

Per the authors' pipeline: Amplified reference gene primers provided the basis for estimating nucleated cell counts. TCRdb keeps only in-frame clones here, not all; method: immunoSEQ multiplex PCR. Clone size and the V and J calls come from that table; the DNA yielded D and trimming. The data contain 150,000 to 200,000 clones, over 85% of them singletons. This CDR3 has 15 amino acids. V was pared by 4 bases and J by 6 bases, with 9 bases of the junction left unmatched. Germline CDR1 is SGHNT and CDR2 is YENEEA. V usage is TRBV11-3 and J usage is TRBJ1-1, with TRBD1 matching over 9 bases. The sequencing input was peripheral blood. The receptor was derived from a man between 60 and 75 years old with active or convalescent COVID-19. The CDR3 bases are TGTGCCAGCAGCTCCGGGACAGGGTATGCCGCTGAAGCTTTCTTT. Protein product: CASSSGTGYAAEAFF.